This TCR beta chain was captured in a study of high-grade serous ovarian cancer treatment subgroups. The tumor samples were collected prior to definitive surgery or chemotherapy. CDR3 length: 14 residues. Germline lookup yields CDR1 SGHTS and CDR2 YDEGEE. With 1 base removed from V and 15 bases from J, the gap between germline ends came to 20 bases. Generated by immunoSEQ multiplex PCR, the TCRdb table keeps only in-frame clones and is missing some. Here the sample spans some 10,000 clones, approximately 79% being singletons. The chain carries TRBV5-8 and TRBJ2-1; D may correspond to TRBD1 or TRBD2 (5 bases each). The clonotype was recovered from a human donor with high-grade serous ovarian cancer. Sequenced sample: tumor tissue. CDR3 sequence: CASSLLGGSRGPFF. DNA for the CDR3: TGTGCCAGCAGCTTGTTAGGTGGGAGTAGGGGACCGTTCTTC. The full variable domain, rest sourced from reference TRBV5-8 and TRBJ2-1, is EAGVTQSPTHLIKTRGQQATLRCSPISGHTSVYWYQQALGLGLQFLLWYDEGEERNRGNFPPRFSGRQFPNYSSELNVNALELEDSALYLCASSLLGGSRGPFFGPGTRLTVL.